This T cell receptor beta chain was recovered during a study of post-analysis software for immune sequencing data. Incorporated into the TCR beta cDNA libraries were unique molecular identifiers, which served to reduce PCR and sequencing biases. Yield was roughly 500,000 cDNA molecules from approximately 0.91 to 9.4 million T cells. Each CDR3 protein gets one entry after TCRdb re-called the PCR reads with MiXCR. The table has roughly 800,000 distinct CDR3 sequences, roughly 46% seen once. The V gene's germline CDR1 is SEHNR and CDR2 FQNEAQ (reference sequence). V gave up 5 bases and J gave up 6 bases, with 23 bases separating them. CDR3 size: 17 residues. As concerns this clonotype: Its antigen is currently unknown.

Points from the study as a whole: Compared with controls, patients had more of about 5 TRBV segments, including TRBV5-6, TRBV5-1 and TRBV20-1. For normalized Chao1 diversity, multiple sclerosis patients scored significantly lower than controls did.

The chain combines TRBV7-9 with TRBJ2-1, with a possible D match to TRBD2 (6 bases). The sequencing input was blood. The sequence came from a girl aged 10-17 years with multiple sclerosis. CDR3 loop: CASSDPRGRLDGNEQFF. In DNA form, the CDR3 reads TGTGCCAGCAGCGACCCTCGAGGGAGACTAGATGGCAATGAGCAGTTCTTC. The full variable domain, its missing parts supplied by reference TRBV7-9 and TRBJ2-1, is DTGVSQNPRHKITKRGQNVTFRCDPISEHNRLYWYRQTLGQGPEFLTYFQNEAQLEKSRLLSDRFSAERPKGSFSTLEIQRTEQGDSAMYLCASSDPRGRLDGNEQFFGPGTRLTVL.